The 22 T cell receptor beta chains in this list originate from one sample, sequenced in a study of blood T cell repertoires in COVID-19. The repertoire was sequenced with immunoSEQ multiplex PCR; TCRdb's copy has only in-frame clones and lacks some. The sample consists of about 80,000 clones, roughly 80% of them appearing once. Sequences were obtained from peripheral blood. These receptors all stem from a woman in her seventies with acute or convalescent COVID-19.

The chain combines TRBV5-1 with TRBJ1-1; no clear D gene. The V end was cut by 5 bases, the J end by 4 bases, with 15 bases between. Germline CDR1 is SGHRS and CDR2 is YFSETQ. This CDR3 is built from 14 residues. CDR3: CASRQEGSSTEAFF. The CDR3 region has the DNA TGCGCCAGCAGACAAGAGGGTTCGAGCACTGAAGCTTTCTTT.

The rearrangement uses TRBV19 and TRBJ1-1; D unclear. Per germline, CDR1 LNHDA and CDR2 SQIVND (reference sequence). This CDR3 has 11 residues. The V end lost 6 bases, the J end lost 7 bases, and 9 bases lay between the germline ends. The CDR3 bases are TGTGCCAGTAGGGGGAGTAATGAAGCTTTCTTT. It encodes CASRGSNEAFF.

The chain combines TRBV28 with TRBJ2-7; TRBD1 might be the D (6 bases). The V and J ends lost 6 bases and 6 bases respectively, with 24 bases between them. CDR3 length: 16 residues. CDR1 is MDHEN and CDR2 is SYDVKM in the germline V gene. CDR3 bases: TGTGCCAGCAGCCGCCTTGGGGGCCTCAGGACCGGCGAGCAGTACTTC. It codes for CASSRLGGLRTGEQYF. The whole variable domain, filled in from reference TRBV28 and TRBJ2-7, reads DVKVTQSSRYLVKRTGEKVFLECVQDMDHENMFWYRQDPGLGLRLIYFSYDVKMKEKGDIPEGYSVSREKKERFSLILESASTNQTSMYLCASSRLGGLRTGEQYFGPGTRLTVT.

This rearrangement joins TRBV28 to TRBJ1-5; TRBD1 matches 10 bases. Trimming cost V 4 bases and J 8 bases; bases outside gene matches: 5. CDR3 length: 14 amino acids. Germline CDR1 reads MDHEN; CDR2 reads SYDVKM. CDR3 region: CASSYGTGEKPQHF. The CDR3 DNA follows: TGTGCCAGCAGTTACGGGACAGGGGAAAAGCCCCAGCATTTT.

This CDR3 reads CASSSLLADTGETQYF. The CDR3 DNA follows: TGCGCCAGCAGCTCTCTCCTGGCCGACACTGGAGAGACCCAGTACTTC. The chain uses TRBV5-1 and TRBJ2-5; D is unclear. The ends were cut back, 3 bases at V and 4 bases at J, with 19 bases in the middle. Germline V lookup: CDR1 SGHRS, CDR2 YFSETQ. This CDR3 is 16 amino acids long.

The genes are TRBV7-3 and TRBJ2-5; 7 positions match TRBD2. CDR3 length equals 13 residues. Germline CDR1 reads SGHTA; CDR2 reads FQGTGA. J gave up 3 bases and V 5 bases, and 3 bases lay outside the gene matches. CDR3 sequence (DNA): TGTGCCAGCAGCCGGACTAGGGAAGAGACCCAGTACTTC. It yields the protein CASSRTREETQYF.

This sequence joins TRBV6-5 and TRBJ2-2; 9 positions agree with TRBD1. Germline V gives CDR1 MNHEY, CDR2 SVGAGI. Germline trimming cut 6 bases from V and 6 bases from J; bases unmatched to any gene: 8. The CDR3 has 15 amino acids. CDR3 in DNA: TGTGCCAGCAGCCCCGGGACAGGGCGGCCCGGGGAGCTGTTTTTT. It translates to CASSPGTGRPGELFF.

The chain carries TRBV7-9 and TRBJ2-5; a possible D gene is TRBD2 (6 bases). The CDR3 loop spans 15 amino acids. Trimming took 5 bases from V and 1 from J, leaving 14 bases between them. Germline V gives CDR1 SEHNR, CDR2 FQNEAQ (reference sequence). CDR3 sequence (DNA): TGTGCCAGCAGCCTGGGTCGGGAGTTCCAAGAGACCCAGTACTTC. Amino acids: CASSLGREFQETQYF.

The rearrangement uses TRBV5-1 and TRBJ1-1; D uncertain. This CDR3 comprises 14 residues. Trimming left V 1 base short and J 3 bases short, with 10 bases between. In germline, CDR1 is SGHRS, CDR2 YFSETQ. As DNA, the CDR3 is TGCGCCAGCAGCTTGCAGATCGGAGACACTGAAGCTTTCTTT. It yields the protein CASSLQIGDTEAFF.

The chain combines TRBV9 with TRBJ1-2; 7 bases match TRBD1. CDR1 is SGDLS and CDR2 is YYNGEE in the germline V gene. V was pared by 5 bases and J by 8 bases, with 9 bases of the junction left unmatched. The CDR3 extends over 13 amino acids. The CDR3 loop reads CASRGGQVVGYTF. The DNA for the CDR3 is TGTGCCAGCAGGGGAGGACAGGTCGTCGGCTACACCTTC.

The rearrangement uses TRBV5-1 and TRBJ2-5; D might be TRBD1 (6 bases). Germline values: CDR1 SGHRS, CDR2 YFSETQ. CDR3 length: 16 amino acids. The V end was cut by 2 bases, the J end by 1 base, with 15 bases between. The CDR3 DNA reads as TGCGCCAGCAGCTTATCTTTACGGGACACCCAAGAGACCCAGTACTTC. It is translated as CASSLSLRDTQETQYF.

This clone turned up a few times. The chain couples TRBV2 to TRBJ2-1; D ambiguous. Trimming left V 6 bases short and J 7 bases short, with 7 bases between. The CDR3 loop spans 11 amino acids. In germline, CDR1 is SNHLY, CDR2 FYNNEI. CDR3 residues: CASSQLNEQFF. For the CDR3, the DNA is TGTGCCAGCAGCCAACTTAATGAGCAGTTCTTC. Complete variable domain (other parts from reference TRBV2 and TRBJ2-1): EPEVTQTPSHQVTQMGQEVILRCVPISNHLYFYWYRQILGQKVEFLVSFYNNEISEKSEIFDDQFSVERPDGSNFTLKIRSTKLEDSAMYFCASSQLNEQFFGPGTRLTVL.

This chain links TRBV6-5 with TRBJ2-3, with D maybe TRBD1 (5 bases). This CDR3 has 15 amino acids. V was trimmed by 2 bases and J by 2 bases, leaving 11 bases between them. Germline V CDR1 and CDR2: MNHEY, SVGAGI. CDR3: CASSYGSGNTDTQYF. The CDR3 DNA reads as TGTGCCAGCAGTTACGGCTCAGGGAACACAGATACGCAGTATTTT.

V gene TRBV4-2 combines with J gene TRBJ2-1; the D is unclear. Trimming shortened V by 4 bases and J by 5 bases, and 12 bases separated the two germline ends. The CDR3 is made up of 14 amino acids. CDR1 is LGHNA, CDR2 YNFKEQ, per germline. CDR3 sequence (DNA): TGTGCCAGCAGCCCGGTGATGGGCCACAATGAGCAGTTCTTC. This codes for CASSPVMGHNEQFF.

The chain is built from TRBV7-9 and TRBJ1-1, with D maybe TRBD1 (5 bases). Germline assignment: CDR1 SEHNR and CDR2 FQNEAQ (reference sequence). The V end was cut by 1 base, the J end by 0 bases, with 12 bases between. This CDR3 region has 16 residues. CDR3 region: CASSLEPGSMNTEAFF. The CDR3 DNA reads as TGTGCCAGCAGCTTAGAGCCAGGGTCGATGAACACTGAAGCTTTCTTT.

This chain connects TRBV9 to TRBJ2-1, with TRBD2 matching 8 bases. CDR1 SGDLS and CDR2 YYNGEE come from the germline V gene. There are 15 residues in the CDR3. V was clipped by 3 bases and J by 5 bases; unmatched bases: 7. CDR3 region: CASSGDGTRHNEQFF. CDR3 bases: TGTGCCAGCAGCGGAGACGGGACTAGACACAATGAGCAGTTCTTC.

This clone was observed a few times. The gene calls are TRBV2 and TRBJ2-7; 9 bases are shared with TRBD2. The germline CDR1 and CDR2 sequences are SNHLY and FYNNEI. The CDR3 has 17 residues. After removal of 1 base from V and 4 bases from J, the junction contained 11 bases not matched to a gene. The DNA of the CDR3 is TGTGCCAGCAGTGAAGTTGAATGGGAGCTAGCGGGATACGAGCAGTACTTC. Translating it yields CASSEVEWELAGYEQYF.

This sequence joins TRBV2 and TRBJ1-1; unclear D gene. Germline values: CDR1 SNHLY, CDR2 FYNNEI. V was shortened by 2 bases and J by 1 base, with 8 bases between the two germline ends. This CDR3 has 14 amino acids. The CDR3 is CASSESNTNTEAFF. CDR3 nucleotide sequence: TGTGCCAGCAGTGAAAGCAATACGAACACTGAAGCTTTCTTT. The whole variable domain, filled in from reference TRBV2 and TRBJ1-1, reads EPEVTQTPSHQVTQMGQEVILRCVPISNHLYFYWYRQILGQKVEFLVSFYNNEISEKSEIFDDQFSVERPDGSNFTLKIRSTKLEDSAMYFCASSESNTNTEAFFGQGTRLTVV.

The chain joins TRBV10-3 to TRBJ2-1; 10 bases fit TRBD2. Looked up from germline, CDR1 is ENHRY and CDR2 is SYGVKD. Losses at the gene ends were 4 bases for V and 7 bases for J; bases not matched to a gene: 10. The CDR3 runs 16 residues. CDR3 in DNA: TGTGCCATCAGTGCCCATCTAGCGGGAGACAGTAATGAGCAGTTCTTC. Encoded protein: CAISAHLAGDSNEQFF.

V and J are TRBV2 and TRBJ2-1; 8 bases align to TRBD1. Germline loops: CDR1 SNHLY, CDR2 FYNNEI. This CDR3 has 15 amino acids. With V trimmed by 6 bases and J by 2 bases, 6 bases remained unmatched. Here the CDR3 DNA reads TGTGCCAGCAGCCTCCAGGGGGCAGCCTACAATGAGCAGTTCTTC. It specifies CASSLQGAAYNEQFF.

The chain uses TRBV10-3 and TRBJ1-2; the D is unclear. This CDR3 spans 13 amino acids. The germline CDR1 and CDR2 sequences are ENHRY and SYGVKD. Trimming removed 3 bases at V and 2 bases at J, with 7 bases between. Written as DNA, the CDR3 is TGTGCCATCAGTGATCAGATAAACTATGGCTACACCTTC. This encodes CAISDQINYGYTF.

This rearrangement joins TRBV10-3 to TRBJ1-2; tentative D call: TRBD1 (5 bases). V was clipped by 4 bases and J by 5 bases, with 14 bases between them. This CDR3 has 14 residues. Germline V lookup: CDR1 ENHRY, CDR2 SYGVKD. In DNA, the CDR3 is TGTGCCATCAGTGGCGACAGACTCCTTTATGGCTACACCTTC. Translated, it gives CAISGDRLLYGYTF.